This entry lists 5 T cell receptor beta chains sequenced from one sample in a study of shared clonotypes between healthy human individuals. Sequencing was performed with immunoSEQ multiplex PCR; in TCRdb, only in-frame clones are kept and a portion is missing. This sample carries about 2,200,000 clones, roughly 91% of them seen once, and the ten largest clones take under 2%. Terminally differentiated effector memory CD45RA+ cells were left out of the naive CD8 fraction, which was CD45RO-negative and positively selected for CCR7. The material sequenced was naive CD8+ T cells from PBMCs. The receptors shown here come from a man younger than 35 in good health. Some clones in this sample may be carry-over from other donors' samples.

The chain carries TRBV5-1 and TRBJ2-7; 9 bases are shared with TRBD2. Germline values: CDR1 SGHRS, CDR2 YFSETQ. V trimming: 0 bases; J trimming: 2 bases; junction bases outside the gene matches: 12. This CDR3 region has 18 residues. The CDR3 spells CASSLAGGRREGTYEQYF. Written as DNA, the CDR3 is TGCGCCAGCAGCTTGGCAGGGGGACGGCGGGAGGGTACCTACGAGCAGTACTTC.

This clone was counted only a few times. CDR3 DNA: TGTGCCACCTCCGAGTACGACATTAGCAATCAGCCCCAGCATTTT. Protein sequence: CATSEYDISNQPQHF. V and J are TRBV15 and TRBJ1-5; D unresolved. The CDR3 runs to 15 residues. V dropped 8 bases and J dropped 0 bases, with 14 bases sitting between them. Germline CDR1 is LNHNV and CDR2 is YYDKDF (reference sequence). Looking up the rest from reference TRBV15 and TRBJ1-5 gives the full variable domain: DAMVIQNPRYQVTQFGKPVTLSCSQTLNHNVMYWYQQKSSQAPKLLFHYYDKDFNNEADTPDNFQSRRPNTSFCFLDIRSPGLGDTAMYLCATSEYDISNQPQHFGDGTRLSIL.

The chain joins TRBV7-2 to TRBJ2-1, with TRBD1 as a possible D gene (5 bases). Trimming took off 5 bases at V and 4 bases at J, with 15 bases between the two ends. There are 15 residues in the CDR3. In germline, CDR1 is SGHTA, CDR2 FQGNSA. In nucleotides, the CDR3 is TGTGCCAGCAGCACCTTAGGGGCTGGGTACAATGAGCAGTTCTTC. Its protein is CASSTLGAGYNEQFF.

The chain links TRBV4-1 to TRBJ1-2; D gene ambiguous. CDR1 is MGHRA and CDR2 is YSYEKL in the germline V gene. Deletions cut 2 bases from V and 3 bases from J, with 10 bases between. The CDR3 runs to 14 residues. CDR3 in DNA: TGCGCCAGCAGCCAAAGGACCAGTGACTATGGCTACACCTTC. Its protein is CASSQRTSDYGYTF.

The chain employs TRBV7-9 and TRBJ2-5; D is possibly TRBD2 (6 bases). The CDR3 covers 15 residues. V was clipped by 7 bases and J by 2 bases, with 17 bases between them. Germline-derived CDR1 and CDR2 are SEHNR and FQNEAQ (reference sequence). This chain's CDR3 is CASNRRESLQETQYF. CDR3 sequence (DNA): TGTGCCAGCAACCGACGGGAGAGCCTACAAGAGACCCAGTACTTC.